This T cell receptor beta chain was documented in a study of identical twins. V lost 5 bases to trimming and J lost 12 bases, with 20 bases between them. CDR1 and CDR2 from the germline V gene are DFQATT and SNEGSKA (reference sequence). The CDR3 extends over 13 amino acids. In this sample, this clonotype turned up a few times. Donors were all healthy Caucasians. TCRdb passed the 5' RACE reads through MiXCR, listing each CDR3 protein once. The profile shows roughly 720,000 distinct CDR3 sequences, roughly 18% of them singletons. Another study also made use of these data, one on T cells expressing NK-cell markers. That publication notes: From sorted CD3+CD56+NKG2C+, CD3+CD56+NKG2C- and CD3+CD56-NKG2C+ T cells came the TCR beta repertoires. Each of a handful of donors carried dominant NKG2C+ clonotypes accounting for about 1.0-7.0% of CD8+ T cells.

Sample: PBMCs. The receptor was isolated from a woman aged 18-29 years in good health. This chain joins TRBV20-1 and TRBJ2-1; D might be TRBD2 (6 bases). The CDR3 spells CSAYDGTGGWQFF. CDR3 DNA: TGCAGTGCTTACGACGGGACTGGGGGTTGGCAGTTCTTC.